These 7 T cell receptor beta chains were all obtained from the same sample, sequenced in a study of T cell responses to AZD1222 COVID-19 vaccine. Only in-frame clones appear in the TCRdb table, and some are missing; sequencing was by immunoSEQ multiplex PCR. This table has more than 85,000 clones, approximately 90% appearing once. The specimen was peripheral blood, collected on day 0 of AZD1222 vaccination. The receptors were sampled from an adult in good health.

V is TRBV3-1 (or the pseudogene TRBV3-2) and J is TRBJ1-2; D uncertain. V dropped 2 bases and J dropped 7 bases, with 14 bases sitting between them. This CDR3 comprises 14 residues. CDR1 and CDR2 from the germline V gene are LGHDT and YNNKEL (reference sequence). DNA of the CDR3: TGTGCCAGCAGCCAACCGGACGGAGGACGTGGCTACACCTTC. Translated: CASSQPDGGRGYTF.

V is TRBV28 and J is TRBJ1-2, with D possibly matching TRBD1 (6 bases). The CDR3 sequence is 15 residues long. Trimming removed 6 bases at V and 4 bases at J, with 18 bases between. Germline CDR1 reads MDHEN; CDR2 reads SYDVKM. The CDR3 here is CASSNDRTLGYGYTF. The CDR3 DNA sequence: TGTGCCAGCAGCAACGACAGGACCCTAGGCTATGGCTACACCTTC.

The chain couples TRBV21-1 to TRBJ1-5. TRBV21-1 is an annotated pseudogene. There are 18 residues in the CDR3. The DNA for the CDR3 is TGTGCCAGCAGCAAAGTCGACGGTGGCTTGAGGAGCAATCAGCCCCAGCATTTT. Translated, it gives CASSKVDGGLRSNQPQHF.

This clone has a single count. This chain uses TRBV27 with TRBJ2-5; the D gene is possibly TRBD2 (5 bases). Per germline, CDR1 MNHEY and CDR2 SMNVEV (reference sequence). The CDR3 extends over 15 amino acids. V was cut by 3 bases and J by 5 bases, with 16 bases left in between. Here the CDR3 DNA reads TGTGCCAGCAGTTTGGGAGCGGTGAGCTGGGAGACCCAGTACTTC. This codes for CASSLGAVSWETQYF.

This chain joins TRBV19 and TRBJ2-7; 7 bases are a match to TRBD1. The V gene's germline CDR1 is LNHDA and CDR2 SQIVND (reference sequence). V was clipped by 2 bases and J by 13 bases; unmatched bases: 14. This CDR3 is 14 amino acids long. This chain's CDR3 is CASSISPNRDSFYF. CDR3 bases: TGTGCCAGTAGTATAAGCCCGAACCGGGACAGTTTTTACTTC. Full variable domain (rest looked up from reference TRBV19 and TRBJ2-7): DGGITQSPKYLFRKEGQNVTLSCEQNLNHDAMYWYRQDPGQGLRLIYYSQIVNDFQKGDIAEGYSVSREKKESFPLTVTSAQKNPTAFYLCASSISPNRDSFYFGPGTRLTVT.

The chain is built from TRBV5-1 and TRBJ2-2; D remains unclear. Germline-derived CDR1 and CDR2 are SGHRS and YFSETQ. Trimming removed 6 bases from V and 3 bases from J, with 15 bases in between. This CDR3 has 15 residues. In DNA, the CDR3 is TGCGCCAGCAATCTGGACGGACCTTACACCGGGGAGCTGTTTTTT. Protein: CASNLDGPYTGELFF.

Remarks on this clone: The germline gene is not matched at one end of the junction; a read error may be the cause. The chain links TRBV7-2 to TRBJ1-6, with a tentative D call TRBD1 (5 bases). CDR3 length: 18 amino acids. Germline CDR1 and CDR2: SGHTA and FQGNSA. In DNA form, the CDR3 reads TGTGCGAGCACTGGGGCAGACTCTAGGAGCTCCTATAATTCACCCCTCCACTTT. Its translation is CASTGADSRSSYNSPLHF.